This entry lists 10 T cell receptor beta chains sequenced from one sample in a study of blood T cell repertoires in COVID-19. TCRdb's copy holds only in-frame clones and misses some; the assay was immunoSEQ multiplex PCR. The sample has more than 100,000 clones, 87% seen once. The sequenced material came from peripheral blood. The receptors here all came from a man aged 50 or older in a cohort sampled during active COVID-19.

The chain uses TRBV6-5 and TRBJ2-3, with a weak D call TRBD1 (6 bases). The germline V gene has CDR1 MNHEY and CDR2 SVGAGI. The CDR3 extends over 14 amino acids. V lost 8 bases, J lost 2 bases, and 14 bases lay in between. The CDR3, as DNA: TGTGCCAGCGTCCAAGGGGGATCCACAGATACGCAGTATTTT. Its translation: CASVQGGSTDTQYF.

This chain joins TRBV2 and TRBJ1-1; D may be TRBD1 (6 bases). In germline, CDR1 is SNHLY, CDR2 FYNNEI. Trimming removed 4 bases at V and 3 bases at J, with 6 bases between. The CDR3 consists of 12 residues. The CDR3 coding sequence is TGTGCCAGCAGTGGGACAGACACTGAAGCTTTCTTT. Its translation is CASSGTDTEAFF.

The CDR3 DNA is TGCGCCAGCAGCCCTAGCGGGGGGGCCCCCACCGGGGAGCTGTTTTTT. This sequence encodes CASSPSGGAPTGELFF. The genes are TRBV5-1 and TRBJ2-2; TRBD2 aligns across 12 bases. The CDR3 consists of 16 residues. The germline V gene encodes CDR1 SGHRS and CDR2 YFSETQ. The J segment lost 4 bases and the V segment lost 4 bases, leaving 5 bases of the junction unmatched.

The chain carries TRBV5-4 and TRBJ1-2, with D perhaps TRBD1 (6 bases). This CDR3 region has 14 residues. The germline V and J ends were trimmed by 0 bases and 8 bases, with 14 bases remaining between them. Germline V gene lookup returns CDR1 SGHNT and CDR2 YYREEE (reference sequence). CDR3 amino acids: CASSLEAGALGYTF. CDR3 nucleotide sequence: TGTGCCAGCAGCTTGGAGGCAGGGGCTTTGGGCTACACCTTC. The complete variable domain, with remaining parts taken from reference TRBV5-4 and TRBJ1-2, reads ETGVTQSPTHLIKTRGQQVTLRCSSQSGHNTVSWYQQALGQGPQFIFQYYREEENGRGNFPPRFSGLQFPNYSSELNVNALELDDSALYLCASSLEAGALGYTFGSGTRLTVV.

The CDR3 loop reads CASSYDRGRPGELFF. In DNA form, the CDR3 reads TGTGCCAGCAGTTACGACAGGGGGCGGCCCGGGGAGCTGTTTTTT. V is TRBV6-5 and J is TRBJ2-2; 10 bases agree with TRBD1. Germline CDR1 MNHEY, CDR2 SVGAGI. This CDR3 contains 15 residues. The junction had 3 bases not matched to a gene; V was cut back by 2 bases and J by 6 bases.

The CDR3 loop reads CASSQVEPGHAQETQYF. CDR3 in DNA: TGCGCCAGCAGCCAAGTTGAGCCCGGACACGCTCAAGAGACCCAGTACTTC. J is TRBJ2-5 and V is TRBV4-1, with a tentative D call TRBD1 (5 bases). The CDR3 has 17 residues. V lost 1 base, J lost 2 bases, and 17 bases lay in between. The germline V gene encodes CDR1 MGHRA and CDR2 YSYEKL.

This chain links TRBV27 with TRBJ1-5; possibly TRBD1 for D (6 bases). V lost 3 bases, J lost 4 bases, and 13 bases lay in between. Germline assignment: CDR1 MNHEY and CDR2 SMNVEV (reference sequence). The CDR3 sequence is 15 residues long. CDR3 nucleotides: TGTGCCAGCAGTTTCCCAAGACAGGCTAATCAGCCCCAGCATTTT. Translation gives CASSFPRQANQPQHF.

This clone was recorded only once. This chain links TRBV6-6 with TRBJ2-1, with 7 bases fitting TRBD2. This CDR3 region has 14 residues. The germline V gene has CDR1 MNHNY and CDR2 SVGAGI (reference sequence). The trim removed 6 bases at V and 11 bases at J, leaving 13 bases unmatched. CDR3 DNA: TGTGCCAGCAGGTCGGGACTACAGTACCCGCAGCAGTTCTTC. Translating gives CASRSGLQYPQQFF.

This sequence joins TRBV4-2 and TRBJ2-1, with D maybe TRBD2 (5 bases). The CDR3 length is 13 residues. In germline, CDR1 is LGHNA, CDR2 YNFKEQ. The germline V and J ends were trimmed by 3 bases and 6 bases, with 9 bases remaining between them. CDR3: CASSQGGRNEQFF. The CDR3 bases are TGTGCCAGCAGCCAGGGCGGGCGCAATGAGCAGTTCTTC.

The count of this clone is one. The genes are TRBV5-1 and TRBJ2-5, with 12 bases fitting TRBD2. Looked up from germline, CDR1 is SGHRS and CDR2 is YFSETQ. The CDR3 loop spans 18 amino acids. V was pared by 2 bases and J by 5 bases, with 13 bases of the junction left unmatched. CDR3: CASSFTNLAGGLEETQYF. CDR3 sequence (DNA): TGCGCCAGCAGCTTTACCAACCTAGCGGGGGGGTTAGAGGAGACCCAGTACTTC.